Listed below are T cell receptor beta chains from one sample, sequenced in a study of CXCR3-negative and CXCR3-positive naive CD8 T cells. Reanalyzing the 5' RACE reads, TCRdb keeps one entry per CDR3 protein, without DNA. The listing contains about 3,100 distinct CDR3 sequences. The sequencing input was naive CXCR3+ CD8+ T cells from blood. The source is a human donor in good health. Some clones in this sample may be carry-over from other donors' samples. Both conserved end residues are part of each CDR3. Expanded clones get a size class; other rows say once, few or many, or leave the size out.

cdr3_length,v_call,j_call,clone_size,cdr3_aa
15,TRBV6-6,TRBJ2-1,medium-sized,CASSGLAGEEDEQFF
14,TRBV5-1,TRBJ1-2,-,CASSRAGESSGYTF
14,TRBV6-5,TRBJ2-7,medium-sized,CASSLGTGTYEQYF
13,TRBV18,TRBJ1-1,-,CASSPVGNTEAFF
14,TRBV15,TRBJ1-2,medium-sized,CATSSYGQGYGYTF
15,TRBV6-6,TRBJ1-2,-,CASSPTGLANYGYTF
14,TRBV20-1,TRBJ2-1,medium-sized,CSARHLAGYNEQFF
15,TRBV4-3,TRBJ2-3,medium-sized,CASSQDHSWADTQYF
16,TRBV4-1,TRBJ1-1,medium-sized,CASSPQTGAQGAEAFF
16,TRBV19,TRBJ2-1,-,CASSIGIGGSYNEQFF
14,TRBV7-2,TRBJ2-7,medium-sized,CASSLPGGKYEQYF
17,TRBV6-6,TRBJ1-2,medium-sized,CASSYMGQGVNNYGYTF
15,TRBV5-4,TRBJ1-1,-,CASTGATGIDTEAFF
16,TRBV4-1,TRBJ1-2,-,CASSQDLGQGAYGYTF
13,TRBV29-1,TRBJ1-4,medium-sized,CSVEDGIGEKLFF
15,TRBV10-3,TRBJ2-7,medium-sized,CAISYTGTGEDEQYF
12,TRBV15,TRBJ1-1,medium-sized,CATSTSTIEAFF
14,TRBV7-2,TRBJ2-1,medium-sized,CASSVGMGWNEQFF
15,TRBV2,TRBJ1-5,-,CASSEDVGNGQPQHF
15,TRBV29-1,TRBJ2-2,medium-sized,CSVLAERGYTGELFF
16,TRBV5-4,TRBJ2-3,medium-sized,CASSLEVIRSTDTQYF
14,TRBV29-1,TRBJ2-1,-,CSVVSGQGTVEQFF
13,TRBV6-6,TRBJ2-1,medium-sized,CASSQDSYNEQFF
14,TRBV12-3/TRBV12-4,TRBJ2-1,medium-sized,CASSRGGDYNEQFF
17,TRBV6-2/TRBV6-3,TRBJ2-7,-,CASSYRYGAYPPYEKYF
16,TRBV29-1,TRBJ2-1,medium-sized,CSVVGGAHPRGNEQFF
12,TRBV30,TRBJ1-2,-,CAWGQGEYGYTF
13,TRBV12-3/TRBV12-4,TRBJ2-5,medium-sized,CASSSTLQETQYF
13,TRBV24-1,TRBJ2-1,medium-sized,CATSEHMGNEQFF
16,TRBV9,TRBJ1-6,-,CASSEERNRGDSPLHF